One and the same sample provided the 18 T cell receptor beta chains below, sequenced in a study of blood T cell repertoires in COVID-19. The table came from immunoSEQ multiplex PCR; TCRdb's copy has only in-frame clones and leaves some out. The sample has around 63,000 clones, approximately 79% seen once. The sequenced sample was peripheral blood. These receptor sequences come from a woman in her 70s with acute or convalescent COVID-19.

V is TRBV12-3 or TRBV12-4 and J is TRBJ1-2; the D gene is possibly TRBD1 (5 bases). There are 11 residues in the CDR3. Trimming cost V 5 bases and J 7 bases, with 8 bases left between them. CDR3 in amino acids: CASSQGSGYTF. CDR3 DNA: TGTGCCAGCAGTCAGGGATCTGGCTACACCTTC.

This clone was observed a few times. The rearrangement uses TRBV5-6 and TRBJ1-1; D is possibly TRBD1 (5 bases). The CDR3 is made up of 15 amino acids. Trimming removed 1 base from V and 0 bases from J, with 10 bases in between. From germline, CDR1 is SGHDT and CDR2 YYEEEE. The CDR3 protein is CASSLFDSLNTEAFF. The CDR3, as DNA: TGTGCCAGCAGCTTGTTTGACAGCTTGAACACTGAAGCTTTCTTT.

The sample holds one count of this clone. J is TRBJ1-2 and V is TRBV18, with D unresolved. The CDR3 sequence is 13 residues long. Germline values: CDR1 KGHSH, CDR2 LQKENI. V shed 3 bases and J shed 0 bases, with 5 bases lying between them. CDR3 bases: TGTGCCAGCTCACCCTCTACTAACTATGGCTACACCTTC. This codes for CASSPSTNYGYTF.

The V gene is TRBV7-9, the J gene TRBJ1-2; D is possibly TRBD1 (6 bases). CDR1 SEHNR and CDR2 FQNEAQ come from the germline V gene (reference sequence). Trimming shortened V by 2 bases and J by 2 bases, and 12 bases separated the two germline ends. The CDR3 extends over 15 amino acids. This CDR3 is CASSLYPQGNYGYTF. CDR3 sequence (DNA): TGTGCCAGCAGCTTATACCCGCAGGGGAACTATGGCTACACCTTC.

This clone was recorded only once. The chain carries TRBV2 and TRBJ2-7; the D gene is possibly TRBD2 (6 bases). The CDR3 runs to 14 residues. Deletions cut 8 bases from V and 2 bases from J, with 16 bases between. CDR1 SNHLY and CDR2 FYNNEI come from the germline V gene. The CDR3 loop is CASGGPRAPYEQYF. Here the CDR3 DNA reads TGTGCCAGCGGAGGGCCAAGGGCCCCCTACGAGCAGTACTTC.

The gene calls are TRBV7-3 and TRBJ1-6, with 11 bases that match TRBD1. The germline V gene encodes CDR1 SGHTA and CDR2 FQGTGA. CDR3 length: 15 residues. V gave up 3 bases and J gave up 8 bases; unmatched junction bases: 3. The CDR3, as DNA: TGTGCCAGCAGCTTGGGGACAGGGGGGGATTCACCCCTCCACTTT. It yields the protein CASSLGTGGDSPLHF.

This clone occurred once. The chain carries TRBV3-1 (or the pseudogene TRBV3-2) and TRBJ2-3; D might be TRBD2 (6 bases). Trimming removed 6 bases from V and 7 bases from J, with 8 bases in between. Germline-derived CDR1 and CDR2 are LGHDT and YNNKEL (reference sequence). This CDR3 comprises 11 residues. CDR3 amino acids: CASRGGNTQYF. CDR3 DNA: TGTGCCAGCAGAGGAGGGAATACGCAGTATTTT.

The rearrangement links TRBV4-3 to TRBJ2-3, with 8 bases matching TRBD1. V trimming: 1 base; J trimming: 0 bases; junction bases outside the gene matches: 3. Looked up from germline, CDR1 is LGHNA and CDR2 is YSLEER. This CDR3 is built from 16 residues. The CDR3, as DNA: TGCGCCAGCAGCCAAGGAAGGACAGGGAGCACAGATACGCAGTATTTT. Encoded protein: CASSQGRTGSTDTQYF.

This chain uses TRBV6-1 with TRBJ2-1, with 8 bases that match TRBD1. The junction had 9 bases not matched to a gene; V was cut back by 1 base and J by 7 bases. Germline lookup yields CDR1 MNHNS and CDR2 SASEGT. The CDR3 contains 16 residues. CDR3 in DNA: TGTGCCAGCAGTGAAGACCCAGGGGGCGCATTGAATGAGCAGTTCTTC. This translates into CASSEDPGGALNEQFF.

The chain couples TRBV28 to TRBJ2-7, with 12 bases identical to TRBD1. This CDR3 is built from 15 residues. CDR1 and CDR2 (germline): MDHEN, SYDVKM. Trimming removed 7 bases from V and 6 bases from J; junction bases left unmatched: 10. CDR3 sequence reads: CASTLRGQGAREQYF. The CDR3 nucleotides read TGTGCCAGCACCCTAAGGGGACAGGGGGCCCGCGAGCAGTACTTC.

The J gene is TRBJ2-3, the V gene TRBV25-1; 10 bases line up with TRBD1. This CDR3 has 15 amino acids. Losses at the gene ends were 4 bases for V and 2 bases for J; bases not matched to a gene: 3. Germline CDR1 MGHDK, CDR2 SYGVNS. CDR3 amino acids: CASSAGTGATDTQYF. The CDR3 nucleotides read TGTGCCAGCAGTGCCGGGACAGGGGCCACAGATACGCAGTATTTT.

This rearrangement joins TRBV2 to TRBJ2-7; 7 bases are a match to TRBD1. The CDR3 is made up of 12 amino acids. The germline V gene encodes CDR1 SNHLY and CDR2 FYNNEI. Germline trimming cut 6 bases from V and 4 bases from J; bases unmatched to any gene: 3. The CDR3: CASRQGIYEQYF. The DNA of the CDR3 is TGTGCCAGCAGACAGGGGATATACGAGCAGTACTTC. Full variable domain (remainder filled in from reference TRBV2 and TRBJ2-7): EPEVTQTPSHQVTQMGQEVILRCVPISNHLYFYWYRQILGQKVEFLVSFYNNEISEKSEIFDDQFSVERPDGSNFTLKIRSTKLEDSAMYFCASRQGIYEQYFGPGTRLTVT.

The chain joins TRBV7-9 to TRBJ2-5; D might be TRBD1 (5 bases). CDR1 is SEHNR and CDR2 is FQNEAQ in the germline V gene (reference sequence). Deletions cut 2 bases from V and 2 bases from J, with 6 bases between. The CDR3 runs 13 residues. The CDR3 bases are TGTGCCAGCAGCTTACAGGGACAAGAGACCCAGTACTTC. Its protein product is CASSLQGQETQYF.

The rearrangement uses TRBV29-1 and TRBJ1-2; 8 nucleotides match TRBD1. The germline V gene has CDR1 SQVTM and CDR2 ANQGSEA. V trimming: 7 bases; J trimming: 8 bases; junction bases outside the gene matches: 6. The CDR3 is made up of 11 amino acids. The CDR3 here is CSATDRVGYTF. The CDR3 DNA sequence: TGCAGCGCAACGGACAGGGTCGGCTACACCTTC. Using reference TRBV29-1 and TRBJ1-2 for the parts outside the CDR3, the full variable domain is SAVISQKPSRDICQRGTSLTIQCQVDSQVTMMFWYRQQPGQSLTLIATANQGSEATYESGFVIDKFPISRPNLTFSTLTVSNMSPEDSSIYLCSATDRVGYTFGSGTRLTVV.

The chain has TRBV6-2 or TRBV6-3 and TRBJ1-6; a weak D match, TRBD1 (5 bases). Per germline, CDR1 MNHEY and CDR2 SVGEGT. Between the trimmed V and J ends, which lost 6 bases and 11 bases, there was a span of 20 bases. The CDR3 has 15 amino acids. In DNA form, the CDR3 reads TGTGCCAGCAGCCCCGTCGGGGGATGGGGGGCACCCCTCCACTTT. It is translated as CASSPVGGWGAPLHF.

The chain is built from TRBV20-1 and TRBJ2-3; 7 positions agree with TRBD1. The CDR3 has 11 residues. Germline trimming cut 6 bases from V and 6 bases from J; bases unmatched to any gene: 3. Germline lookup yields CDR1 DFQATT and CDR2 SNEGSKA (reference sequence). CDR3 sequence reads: CSATGTDTQYF. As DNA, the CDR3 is TGCAGTGCGACAGGGACGGATACGCAGTATTTT.

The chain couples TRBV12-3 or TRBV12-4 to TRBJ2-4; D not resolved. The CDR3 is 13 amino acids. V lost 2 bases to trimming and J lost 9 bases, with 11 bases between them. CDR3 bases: TGTGCCAGCAGTTTACACACCTCAGGCATTCAGTACTTC. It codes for CASSLHTSGIQYF.

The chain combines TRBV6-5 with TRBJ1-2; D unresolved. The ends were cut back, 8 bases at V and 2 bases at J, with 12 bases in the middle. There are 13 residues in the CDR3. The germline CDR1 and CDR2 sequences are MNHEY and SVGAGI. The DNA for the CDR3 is TGTGCCAGCGTTATCTTCGGGAACTATGGCTACACCTTC. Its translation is CASVIFGNYGYTF.